These 3 T cell receptor beta chains were sequenced from one sample in a study of shared clonotypes between healthy human individuals. CD45RO-negative, CCR7-selected cells formed the naive CD8 fraction, which excluded terminally differentiated effector memory CD45RA+ cells. Generated by immunoSEQ multiplex PCR, the TCRdb table keeps only in-frame clones and is missing some. The data show approximately 2,000,000 clones, 90% to 95% seen once. Sequenced material: naive CD8+ T cells from PBMCs. These receptors all come from a man aged 18 to 30 in good health. Some clones in this sample may be carry-over from other donors' samples.

This clone appeared a single time. V gene TRBV4-1 combines with J gene TRBJ2-7, with D possibly matching TRBD1 (6 bases). V lost 4 bases and J lost 2, with 18 bases in between. This CDR3 comprises 16 residues. Per the germline V gene, CDR1 is MGHRA and CDR2 is YSYEKL. Here the CDR3 reads CASSPRDTLLTYEQYF. The CDR3 region has the DNA TGCGCCAGCAGCCCCCGGGACACTCTCCTAACCTACGAGCAGTACTTC.

The V call is TRBV19, the J call TRBJ2-2; a weak D match, TRBD1 (6 bases). The CDR3 totals 14 residues. V was trimmed by 7 bases and J by 6 bases, leaving 15 bases between them. Germline V gives CDR1 LNHDA, CDR2 SQIVND (reference sequence). The CDR3 spells CASTSVQGAGELFF. The CDR3, as DNA: TGTGCCAGTACCTCGGTACAGGGCGCCGGGGAGCTGTTTTTT.

The chain combines TRBV6-4 with TRBJ2-7, with 7 positions matching TRBD1. Per the germline V gene, CDR1 is MRHNA and CDR2 is SNTAGT. This CDR3 comprises 18 residues. V lost 10 bases to trimming and J lost 0 bases; unmatched junction nucleotides: 21. CDR3 residues: CATGTTYSTGFHSYEQYF. CDR3 nucleotides: TGTGCCACCGGGACCACATATTCGACAGGGTTTCACTCCTACGAGCAGTACTTC.